These T cell receptor beta chains were read from a single sample in a study of early T cells in non-severe SARS-CoV-2 infection. TCRdb ran MiXCR on the 5' RACE reads and lists one entry per CDR3 protein. In the table there are roughly 67,000 distinct CDR3 sequences, more than 9% of which are singletons. Sample: whole blood. These receptors all stem from an adult who was a healthcare worker with PCR-confirmed SARS-CoV-2 infection or an uninfected control (not recorded which). The CDR3 runs from the conserved cysteine through the conserved F or W. The D gene is left open where the match is weak. Where a row states a size, it is once, few, many or the class of an expanded clone; other rows omit it.

>.|TRBV11-2|TRBJ2-2|.
CASSSAGGELFF
TGTGCCAGCAGCTCCGCTGGGGGGGAGCTGTTTTTT
>.|TRBV30|TRBJ1-2|few
CAWMGTPNYGYTF
TGTGCCTGGATGGGCACACCAAACTATGGCTACACCTTC
>TRBD1|TRBV2|TRBJ2-1|many
CASSLRQGESGEQFF
TGTGCCAGCAGCCTCAGACAGGGTGAATCGGGTGAGCAGTTCTTC
>.|TRBV9|TRBJ2-1|.
CASSVSGADYNEQFF
TGTGCCAGCAGCGTATCCGGGGCAGATTACAATGAGCAGTTCTTC
>TRBD1|TRBV20-1|TRBJ2-4|few
CSARDTQTGGKNIQYF
TGCAGTGCTAGAGATACCCAAACAGGGGGCAAAAACATTCAGTACTTC
>TRBD1|TRBV19|TRBJ1-2|many
CASRPDRASNYGYTF
TGTGCCAGTAGACCGGACAGGGCCTCTAACTATGGCTACACCTTC
>TRBD2|TRBV4-3|TRBJ2-1|few
CASSQGSGGYYNEQFF
TGCGCCAGCAGCCAAGGGAGCGGGGGGTACTACAATGAGCAGTTCTTC
>.|TRBV12-3/TRBV12-4|TRBJ2-2|.
CASSSAGELFF
TGTGCCAGCAGCAGTGCCGGGGAGCTGTTTTTT
>.|TRBV28|TRBJ1-2|.
CASSLLGTLYGYTF
TGTGCCAGCAGTTTGCTCGGGACGTTGTATGGCTACACCTTC
>.|TRBV18|TRBJ2-7|.
CASSPAISYEQYF
TGTGCCAGCTCACCAGCGATCTCCTACGAGCAGTACTTC
>.|TRBV7-9|TRBJ1-1|many
CASSLSWNSEAFF
TGTGCCAGCAGCTTAAGTTGGAACAGTGAAGCTTTCTTT
>.|TRBV10-3|TRBJ1-4|.
CAIRPTAGGEKLFF
TGTGCCATCAGGCCAACAGCTGGGGGTGAAAAACTGTTTTTT
>.|TRBV5-5|TRBJ1-1|.
CASSFGPEAFF
TGTGCCAGCAGCTTCGGGCCTGAAGCTTTCTTT
>TRBD2|TRBV7-8|TRBJ2-5|many
CASSWDRGLAQETQYF
TGTGCCAGCAGCTGGGACCGGGGACTAGCCCAAGAGACCCAGTACTTC
>.|TRBV3-1|TRBJ2-5|few
CASSHAGQETQYF
TGTGCCAGCAGCCACGCGGGCCAAGAGACCCAGTACTTC